This T cell receptor beta chain was recovered during a study of shared clonotypes between healthy human individuals. As concerns this clone: What it recognizes is unknown.

Study results and caveats: Rarefaction analysis demonstrated incomplete sorted-subset sequencing notwithstanding large depth. Few donors restricted represented genetic and exposure-history diversity.

The repertoire was sequenced with immunoSEQ multiplex PCR; TCRdb's copy has only in-frame clones and lacks some. The sample shows under 2,500,000 clones, roughly 95% of them seen only once. Recent acute infections and vaccinations were absent in the healthy HIV-negative adult donors. The length of the CDR3 is 16 residues. In germline, CDR1 is MNHEY, CDR2 SMNVEV (reference sequence). V was pared by 5 bases and J by 5 bases, with 12 bases of the junction left unmatched. Sequenced sample: naive CD4+ T cells sorted from blood. Indicated subset: CD45RA+ positively selected. The genes are TRBV27 and TRBJ2-5; 9 bases are a match to TRBD1. The TCR sequence derives from a man younger than 35 in good health. CDR3 in DNA: TGTGCCAGCAGTCCTTTATCGGGACAGGGTTGGGAGACCCAGTACTTC. Translating gives CASSPLSGQGWETQYF.